One T cell receptor beta chain is described in this entry. In the original processing: Quantification of nucleated cells was approximated via reference gene primer amplification. TCRdb's copy holds only in-frame clones and misses some; the assay was immunoSEQ multiplex PCR. Clonal size and the V and J genes are those of that table, whereas D and trimming came from the DNA. This repertoire shows 150,000 or so clones, about 90% found once; its top ten account for 1% to 1.5%. The sample is drawn from a study of blood T cell repertoires in COVID-19. Background on the study: PBMCs, B-cell-depleted T cells, or T cells were the source of the cDNA or gDNA that made up the material.

Participant age was about 18 to 89 years, and participants resided in approximately 25 US areas. Participants' reported clinical history set cohort assignment. The CDR3 runs 15 residues. Between the trimmed V and J ends, which lost 10 bases and 10 bases, there was a span of 26 bases. Per the germline V gene, CDR1 is LGHNT and CDR2 is FRNRAP. The chain couples TRBV12-5 to TRBJ2-1, with D possibly matching TRBD2 (5 bases). Sequencing input: PBMCs or T cells enriched from blood (not recorded which). The sequence derives from a human donor with acute COVID-19. The donor label of this sample is uncertain. CDR3: CAITAPTTGLGEQFF. CDR3 bases: TGTGCTATTACTGCTCCCACCACTGGACTCGGGGAGCAGTTCTTC.